A selection of T cell receptor beta chains follows, all from one sample in a study of blood T cell repertoires in COVID-19. Assay: immunoSEQ multiplex PCR; the TCRdb copy retains only in-frame clones and omits some. The table lists around 260,000 clones, about nine tenths of them singletons. Sequencing was done on a sample of peripheral blood. The receptor set was obtained from a woman aged 40 to 50 who had recovered from COVID-19. Both conserved end residues are part of each CDR3. D genes are given only for firm matches. Not all rows give a size; the values are once, few, many and, for expanded clones, a class.

D	size	V	J	DNA	CDR3
NA	NA	TRBV18	TRBJ2-3	TGTGCCAGCTCACCCCCGAGTGGGGCCACAGATACGCAGTATTTT	CASSPPSGATDTQYF
TRBD1	NA	TRBV5-6	TRBJ1-5	TGTGCCAGCAGCACGACAGGGGGGGTTCAGCCCCAGCATTTT	CASSTTGGVQPQHF
NA	NA	TRBV29-1	TRBJ2-1	TGCAGCGTTATCAGGGGCAATGAGCAGTTCTTC	CSVIRGNEQFF
NA	once	TRBV7-9	TRBJ1-2	TGTGCCAGCAGCTTAGGCGGTCCCGCCCACTTC	CASSLGGPAHF
TRBD1	once	TRBV27	TRBJ1-4	TGTGCCAGCAGTTTATCGGCCCCCAGGGGGCCTAATGAAAAACTGTTTTTT	CASSLSAPRGPNEKLFF
TRBD1	NA	TRBV18	TRBJ1-2	TGTGCCAGCTCACCACCAGGACAGGGGAACTATGGCTACACCTTC	CASSPPGQGNYGYTF
NA	NA	TRBV29-1	TRBJ2-1	TGCAGCGTTGATCGGCCTGGCGGACAGAGCATCAATGAGCAGTTCTTC	CSVDRPGGQSINEQFF
NA	NA	TRBV18	TRBJ2-1	TGTGCCAGCTCACCATCGAGCGAGCAGTTCTTC	CASSPSSEQFF
TRBD1	NA	TRBV5-1	TRBJ2-7	TGCGCCAGCAGCGTGGGACAGGGGGCCAACGAGCAGTACTTC	CASSVGQGANEQYF
TRBD1	few	TRBV19	TRBJ1-6	TGTGCCAGTAGCTCTTGGACAGGGAAAGGATCACCCCTCCACTTT	CASSSWTGKGSPLHF
NA	NA	TRBV9	TRBJ2-7	TGTGCCAGCAGCCTAGGGGCAGGGGAGAGCCACGAGCAGTACTTC	CASSLGAGESHEQYF
NA	NA	TRBV3-1/TRBV3-2	TRBJ2-2	TGTGCCAGCAGCCGGGACTTGGTAAACACCGGGGAGCTGTTTTTT	CASSRDLVNTGELFF
TRBD1	few	TRBV13	TRBJ2-3	TGTGCCAGCCGGGACAGTGGCACAGATACGCAGTATTTT	CASRDSGTDTQYF
NA	NA	TRBV5-4	TRBJ1-2	TGTGCCAGCAGCTTATACGGGGATGGCTACACCTTC	CASSLYGDGYTF
TRBD2	NA	TRBV28	TRBJ2-7	TGTGCCAGCAGTTTAAACGAGGGACTAGCGTCTCCTAATGAGTACTTC	CASSLNEGLASPNEYF
TRBD1	NA	TRBV30	TRBJ1-5	TGTGCCTGGAACAGGGGAGGCAATCAGCCCCAGCATTTT	CAWNRGGNQPQHF
TRBD2	NA	TRBV11-3	TRBJ2-3	TGTGCCAGCAGCTTAGATTGGACTAGCGGGAGTGGGACAGATACGCAGTATTTT	CASSLDWTSGSGTDTQYF
NA	NA	TRBV11-2	TRBJ1-2	TGTGCCAGCAGCTGGGCTACAGTCGGGGGGGACTATGGCTACACCTTC	CASSWATVGGDYGYTF
NA	NA	TRBV3-1/TRBV3-2	TRBJ2-1	TGTGCCAGCAGCCAAGAGGCCCATGAGCAGTTCTTC	CASSQEAHEQFF
NA	NA	TRBV6-2/TRBV6-3	TRBJ1-2	TGTGCCAGCAGTTATGCGGGGGGCTACACCTTC	CASSYAGGYTF
NA	NA	TRBV3-1/TRBV3-2	TRBJ2-5	TGTGCCAGCAACCCGGGACGGGGGGAGACCCAGTACTTC	CASNPGRGETQYF
NA	NA	TRBV10-3	TRBJ1-4	TGTGCCATCAGTGAGGGGGCAGCAAATGAAAAACTGTTTTTT	CAISEGAANEKLFF
TRBD1	NA	TRBV10-1	TRBJ1-1	TGCGCCAGCGGGACAGGGGATGAAGCTTTCTTT	CASGTGDEAFF
TRBD1	NA	TRBV27	TRBJ2-7	TGTGCCACCGGACCCCGGGACAGGAAAGATTACGAGCAGTACTTC	CATGPRDRKDYEQYF
TRBD1	NA	TRBV5-1	TRBJ1-6	TGCGCCAGCAGCTTGGGAGTCGGGCAGGGGGATGGTTCACCCCTCCACTTT	CASSLGVGQGDGSPLHF
TRBD1	NA	TRBV30	TRBJ1-1	TGTGCCTGGAGTCTACAGGGGGAAGCTTTCTTT	CAWSLQGEAFF
TRBD2	NA	TRBV10-3	TRBJ2-7	TGTGCCATCAGAGACAGCGGGGGGGCGACCGAGCAGTACTTC	CAIRDSGGATEQYF
TRBD1	once	TRBV19	TRBJ2-5	TGTGCCAGTAGTATTGGACAGGAACTAGGAGGGACCCAGTACTTC	CASSIGQELGGTQYF
NA	NA	TRBV7-3	TRBJ2-2	TGTGCCAGCAGCTTATACGCGCAGGGGAACACCGGGGAGCTGTTTTTT	CASSLYAQGNTGELFF
NA	once	TRBV30	TRBJ2-7	TGTGCCTGGAGTGGACAGGCCTACGAGCAGTACTTC	CAWSGQAYEQYF
TRBD2	NA	TRBV6-5	TRBJ2-1	TGTGCCGGCGGAACTAGCGGGATCCCCAATGAGCAGTTCTTC	CAGGTSGIPNEQFF
NA	NA	TRBV7-6	TRBJ1-3	TGTGCCAGCAGCTTAGCGACAGATCCTGGAAACACCATATATTTT	CASSLATDPGNTIYF
TRBD2	NA	TRBV6-5	TRBJ2-1	TGTGCCAGCAGGCCGGGACTAGGTGTATCTGAGCAGTTCTTC	CASRPGLGVSEQFF
NA	NA	TRBV3-1/TRBV3-2	TRBJ2-7	TGTGCCAGCAGCCATGCCGGCTGGGGCGCCGGATACGAGCAGTACTTC	CASSHAGWGAGYEQYF
TRBD2	NA	TRBV7-8	TRBJ2-2	TGTGCCAGCAGCTTAGTTTTTGCGGGAGGCGGGGAGCTGTTTTTT	CASSLVFAGGGELFF
NA	NA	TRBV7-2	TRBJ1-2	TGTGCCAGCAGCTTAGGGGGGCAGTCCCGAATTAGGGGCTACACCTTC	CASSLGGQSRIRGYTF
TRBD1	NA	TRBV18	TRBJ2-6	TGTGCCAGCTCACCACCGGGACAGGTTATTGGTCCCAACGTCCTGACTTTC	CASSPPGQVIGPNVLTF
TRBD1	NA	TRBV18	TRBJ1-6	TGTGCCAGCTCACCAGGGACAGGGGTACATAATTCACCCCTCCACTTT	CASSPGTGVHNSPLHF
TRBD2	NA	TRBV2	TRBJ2-3	TGTGCCAGCACCGGACTAGCGGGCACAGATACGCAGTATTTT	CASTGLAGTDTQYF
TRBD1	NA	TRBV9	TRBJ1-2	TGTGCCAGCAGCGTAGAGGGCTCGGACAGGGGGTATGGCTACACCTTC	CASSVEGSDRGYGYTF
NA	NA	TRBV18	TRBJ1-5	TGTGCCAGCTCGCCCAACGATGGGGGGGATCAGCCCCAGCATTTT	CASSPNDGGDQPQHF
TRBD2	NA	TRBV9	TRBJ2-3	TGTGCCAGCAGCGCCCTAACTAGCGGGAGGGCCACAGATACGCAGTATTTT	CASSALTSGRATDTQYF
NA	few	TRBV7-8	TRBJ1-6	TGTGCCAGCAGCCTCGGTGAGGAGAATTCACCCCTCCACTTT	CASSLGEENSPLHF
TRBD2	NA	TRBV6-5	TRBJ2-2	TGTGCCAGCAGCCCCCTGACTAGCCCCGGGGAGCTGTTTTTT	CASSPLTSPGELFF
TRBD2	NA	TRBV4-1	TRBJ2-7	TGCGCCAGCAGCCAAGCCCCGATAGGGTTGACTAGCGACTCCTACGAGCAGTACTTC	CASSQAPIGLTSDSYEQYF